Shown below are 26 T cell receptor beta chains from a single sample sequenced in a study of blood T cell repertoires in COVID-19. TCRdb's table, derived via immunoSEQ multiplex PCR, lists solely in-frame clones and lacks some. The sample carries 250,000 to 300,000 clones, 75% to 90% recorded once. The sequenced sample was peripheral blood. These receptors were collected from a man aged 55-75 years who had recovered from COVID-19.

This clone was observed a few times. The V and J genes are TRBV6-2 or TRBV6-3 and TRBJ2-5; 15 nucleotides match TRBD2. Germline trimming cut 6 bases from V and 8 bases from J; bases unmatched to any gene: 7. The length of the CDR3 is 15 residues. Per the germline V gene, CDR1 is MNHEY and CDR2 is SVGEGT. The DNA of the CDR3 is TGTGCCAGCAGCCCGGGACTAGCGGGAGGCAATACCCAGTACTTC. This sequence encodes CASSPGLAGGNTQYF.

V is TRBV5-1 and J is TRBJ2-1; D unclear. The CDR3 runs 14 residues. V lost 0 bases and J 0 bases, leaving 4 bases between the germline ends. The germline CDR1 and CDR2 sequences are SGHRS and YFSETQ. The CDR3, as DNA: TGCGCCAGCAGCTTGGGGGCCTCCTACAATGAGCAGTTCTTC. Protein: CASSLGASYNEQFF.

V is TRBV12-3 or TRBV12-4 and J is TRBJ2-7, with TRBD1 matching 9 bases. Losses at the gene ends were 5 bases for V and 3 bases for J; bases not matched to a gene: 2. The CDR3 runs 13 residues. In nucleotides, the CDR3 is TGTGCCAGCAGTCGGACAGGGGTCTACGAGCAGTACTTC. This translates into CASSRTGVYEQYF.

Remarks on this clone: The sample holds other DNA sequences that translate to the same CDR3. V usage is TRBV7-2 and J usage is TRBJ2-5; 11 positions match TRBD2. With 1 base clipped from V and 2 bases from J, the junction kept 3 bases outside the gene matches. Germline V gives CDR1 SGHTA, CDR2 FQGNSA. CDR3 size: 16 residues. CDR3 DNA: TGTGCCAGCAGCTTAGGGTTAGCGGGAGGGCAAGAGACCCAGTACTTC. Translation gives CASSLGLAGGQETQYF.

The chain combines TRBV25-1 with TRBJ1-5; 9 bases line up with TRBD1. V lost 10 bases, J lost 4 bases, and 11 bases stayed unmatched. This CDR3 contains 15 residues. Germline V gives CDR1 MGHDK, CDR2 SYGVNS. CDR3 sequence: CATRGQGGGNQPQHF. CDR3 nucleotides: TGTGCCACGCGGGGACAGGGAGGTGGAAATCAGCCCCAGCATTTT.

The V call is TRBV19, the J call TRBJ2-1; D not certain. Trimming removed 1 base from V and 2 bases from J, with 12 bases in between. The germline V gene encodes CDR1 LNHDA and CDR2 SQIVND (reference sequence). The CDR3 is 16 residues long. CDR3 protein: CASSIGSSKPYNEQFF. CDR3 nucleotides: TGTGCCAGTAGTATAGGGAGTAGCAAACCCTACAATGAGCAGTTCTTC.

The chain combines TRBV7-9 with TRBJ2-2, with 12 bases lining up with TRBD2. The junction had 0 bases not matched to a gene; V was cut back by 4 bases and J by 0 bases. Germline-derived CDR1 and CDR2 are SEHNR and FQNEAQ (reference sequence). The CDR3 contains 16 residues. The CDR3 is CASSWTSGANTGELFF. The CDR3 region has the DNA TGTGCCAGCAGCTGGACTAGCGGGGCGAACACCGGGGAGCTGTTTTTT. Based on the CDR3 plus reference TRBV7-9 and TRBJ2-2, the full variable domain is DTGVSQNPRHKITKRGQNVTFRCDPISEHNRLYWYRQTLGQGPEFLTYFQNEAQLEKSRLLSDRFSAERPKGSFSTLEIQRTEQGDSAMYLCASSWTSGANTGELFFGEGSRLTVL.

The rearrangement links TRBV7-2 to TRBJ1-4; weak D call: TRBD1 (6 bases). Trimming pared 2 bases from V and 6 bases from J, leaving 13 bases between. CDR1 is SGHTA and CDR2 is FQGNSA in the germline V gene. The length of the CDR3 is 15 residues. Here the CDR3 reads CASSLHRGGDEKLFF. The CDR3 nucleotides are TGTGCCAGCAGCTTACATAGGGGGGGGGATGAAAAACTGTTTTTT.

CDR3 loop: CASSLGRGGVQETQYF. Here the CDR3 DNA reads TGTGCCAGCAGCTTGGGGCGGGGGGGCGTCCAAGAGACCCAGTACTTC. The chain carries TRBV5-8 and TRBJ2-5; 9 nucleotides match TRBD2. Trimming at V came to 0 bases and at J to 1 base, leaving 4 bases not matched to a gene. The CDR3 totals 16 residues. The germline V gene encodes CDR1 SGHTS and CDR2 YDEGEE.

CDR3 sequence (DNA): TGTGCCAGCAGCTTAGCCCTATACGAGCAGTACTTC. Amino acid sequence: CASSLALYEQYF. The rearrangement links TRBV11-2 to TRBJ2-7; D not certain. The V gene lost 1 base and the J gene lost 4 bases, with 5 bases spanning the gap. There are 12 residues in the CDR3. The germline CDR1 and CDR2 sequences are SGHAT and FQNNGV.

This clone was counted a few times. The chain recombines TRBV6-6 with TRBJ2-4; tentative D call: TRBD1 (6 bases). V lost 5 bases to trimming and J lost 2 bases, with 16 bases between them. The CDR3 runs 16 residues. Germline V CDR1 and CDR2: MNHNY, SVGAGI (reference sequence). CDR3 loop: CASSTTDRMPKNIQYF. CDR3 nucleotide sequence: TGTGCCAGCAGTACCACAGACAGGATGCCCAAAAACATTCAGTACTTC.

This chain links TRBV5-1 with TRBJ2-2; D may be TRBD2 (6 bases). V was pared by 2 bases and J by 2 bases, with 10 bases between. CDR3 size: 15 residues. Looked up from germline, CDR1 is SGHRS and CDR2 is YFSETQ. CDR3 protein: CASSFQGGNTGELFF. For the CDR3, the DNA is TGCGCCAGCAGCTTTCAGGGAGGAAACACCGGGGAGCTGTTTTTT.

This chain links TRBV12-3 or TRBV12-4 with TRBJ2-5; maybe TRBD1 (6 bases). The CDR3 is 13 amino acids. Deletions cut 6 bases from V and 2 bases from J, with 10 bases between. CDR3 in DNA: TGTGCCAGCAGGACAGGTCTACAAGAGACCCAGTACTTC. Translating gives CASRTGLQETQYF.

The chain recombines TRBV11-3 with TRBJ2-2; D remains ambiguous. Germline loops: CDR1 SGHNT, CDR2 YENEEA. The CDR3 length is 13 residues. V was clipped by 5 bases and J by 2 bases, with 6 bases between them. Here the CDR3 DNA reads TGTGCCAGCAGCGTAATTAACACCGGGGAGCTGTTTTTT. It yields the protein CASSVINTGELFF.

This clone was observed a single time. The rearrangement uses TRBV10-3 and TRBJ2-2, with D possibly being TRBD1 (5 bases). This CDR3 has 11 amino acids. Per germline, CDR1 ENHRY and CDR2 SYGVKD. The V end lost 10 bases, the J end lost 4 bases, and 7 bases lay between the germline ends. CDR3 DNA sequence: TGTGCCACCCAGGGCACCGGGGAGCTGTTTTTT. Its translation: CATQGTGELFF.

This clone showed up just once. The CDR3 bases are TGTGCCAGCAGTAGCCAGGGACTAGACGCAGATACGCAGTATTTT. Translated, it gives CASSSQGLDADTQYF. The genes are TRBV2 and TRBJ2-3, with TRBD2 matching 8 bases. The CDR3 contains 15 residues. CDR1 and CDR2 from the germline V gene are SNHLY and FYNNEI. Trimming took 5 bases from V and 4 from J; bases not matched to a gene: 8.

V usage is TRBV5-4 and J usage is TRBJ1-1; D is unresolved. Germline CDR1 and CDR2: SGHNT and YYREEE (reference sequence). V was shortened by 0 bases and J by 5 bases, with 14 bases between the two germline ends. The CDR3 loop spans 15 amino acids. CDR3 sequence reads: CASSLDAYPGTEAFF. Here the CDR3 DNA reads TGTGCCAGCAGCTTGGATGCTTATCCGGGGACTGAAGCTTTCTTT.

The gene calls are TRBV2 and TRBJ1-2; perhaps TRBD1 as D (6 bases). Trimming cost V 8 bases and J 4 bases, with 14 bases left between them. CDR3 length: 13 residues. Germline assignment: CDR1 SNHLY and CDR2 FYNNEI. The CDR3, as DNA: TGTGCCAGCGGGGCGGCAGGGGCCTATGGCTACACCTTC. It translates to CASGAAGAYGYTF.

The V call is TRBV5-1, the J call TRBJ2-3; 11 bases line up with TRBD1. The length of the CDR3 is 15 residues. Losses at the gene ends were 3 bases for V and 2 bases for J; bases not matched to a gene: 2. Germline V gene lookup returns CDR1 SGHRS and CDR2 YFSETQ. The CDR3 is CASSSGQGVTDTQYF. The DNA for the CDR3 is TGCGCCAGCAGCTCGGGACAGGGGGTCACAGATACGCAGTATTTT.

This clone has ten or more counts. The chain carries TRBV16 and TRBJ2-7; unclear D gene. Germline loops: CDR1 KGHSY, CDR2 FQNENV. The CDR3 covers 12 residues. V lost 1 base and J lost 7, with 8 bases in between. CDR3 sequence: CASSQFAWEQYF. The CDR3 coding sequence is TGTGCCAGCAGCCAATTTGCGTGGGAGCAGTACTTC. Looking up the rest from reference TRBV16 and TRBJ2-7 gives the full variable domain: GEEVAQTPKHLVRGEGQKAKLYCAPIKGHSYVFWYQQVLKNEFKFLISFQNENVFDETGMPKERFSAKCLPNSPCSLEIQATKLEDSAVYFCASSQFAWEQYFGPGTRLTVT.

The chain recombines TRBV12-3 or TRBV12-4 with TRBJ2-1; D gene unclear. The CDR3 has 12 amino acids. V was shortened by 6 bases and J by 9 bases, with 12 bases between the two germline ends. The DNA of the CDR3 is TGTGCCAGCAGCTCCCCATCGGGTGAGCAGTTCTTC. It yields the protein CASSSPSGEQFF.

The chain links TRBV5-1 to TRBJ2-7, with D maybe TRBD1 (6 bases). Per germline, CDR1 SGHRS and CDR2 YFSETQ. With 2 bases removed from V and 3 bases from J, the gap between germline ends came to 9 bases. The CDR3 totals 13 residues. In nucleotides, the CDR3 is TGCGCCAGCAGCTTCACAGGGAACTACGAGCAGTACTTC. Encoded protein: CASSFTGNYEQYF.

This chain uses TRBV5-1 with TRBJ1-2, with D possibly being TRBD1 (6 bases). CDR1 is SGHRS and CDR2 is YFSETQ in the germline V gene. Trimming took off 3 bases at V and 5 bases at J, with 17 bases between the two ends. The CDR3 totals 15 residues. This chain's CDR3 is CASSSLQTGPYGYTF. CDR3 nucleotides: TGCGCCAGCAGCTCGCTACAGACAGGACCTTATGGCTACACCTTC.

V gene TRBV7-9 combines with J gene TRBJ1-2, with TRBD1 matching 9 bases. Germline lookup yields CDR1 SEHNR and CDR2 FQNEAQ (reference sequence). The CDR3 runs 15 residues. V dropped 7 bases and J dropped 7; count of bases not matched to a gene: 13. The chain's CDR3 is CASTQSTQGASGYTF. In DNA form, the CDR3 reads TGTGCCAGCACCCAAAGCACACAGGGGGCAAGTGGCTACACCTTC.

The genes are TRBV7-9 and TRBJ1-5, with D possibly matching TRBD1 (5 bases). Looked up from germline, CDR1 is SEHNR and CDR2 is FQNEAQ (reference sequence). V shed 0 bases and J shed 5 bases, with 11 bases lying between them. The CDR3 runs to 15 residues. This CDR3 is CASSLAGAGHQPQHF. CDR3 sequence (DNA): TGTGCCAGCAGCTTAGCAGGGGCAGGGCATCAGCCCCAGCATTTT.

The rearrangement joins TRBV9 to TRBJ1-4; the D gene is possibly TRBD1 (5 bases). The CDR3 sequence is 15 residues long. CDR1 is SGDLS and CDR2 is YYNGEE in the germline V gene. Trimming left V 0 bases short and J 7 bases short, with 13 bases between. In DNA form, the CDR3 reads TGTGCCAGCAGCGTAGAAGGGACTCGGAGTGAAAAACTGTTTTTT. It encodes CASSVEGTRSEKLFF.